Presented here are 30 T cell receptor beta chains from one specimen sequenced in a study of blood T cell repertoires in COVID-19. The assay was immunoSEQ multiplex PCR, and TCRdb's table has in-frame clones only and misses some. The profile shows 200,000 to 250,000 clones, around 86% of them singletons. Sequenced sample: PBMCs or T cells enriched from blood (not recorded which). These receptors were obtained from a woman in her forties or fifties with acute COVID-19.

This chain connects TRBV5-1 to TRBJ2-5, with TRBD1 matching over 7 bases. The CDR3 loop spans 15 amino acids. CDR1 and CDR2 (germline): SGHRS, YFSETQ. V dropped 1 base and J dropped 3; count of bases not matched to a gene: 6. In DNA, the CDR3 is TGCGCCAGCAGCTTGAGGCCAACAGGGGAAGAGACCCAGTACTTC. Amino acids: CASSLRPTGEETQYF.

The chain employs TRBV25-1 and TRBJ2-7; TRBD1 matches 7 bases. CDR3 length: 15 amino acids. Germline assignment: CDR1 MGHDK and CDR2 SYGVNS. V lost 6 bases to trimming and J lost 2 bases; unmatched junction nucleotides: 10. CDR3 sequence reads: CASRHDRAGTYEQYF. DNA of the CDR3: TGTGCCAGCAGGCACGACAGGGCAGGGACCTACGAGCAGTACTTC.

This clone occurred once. CDR3 sequence: CASSSTGALTDTQYF. CDR3 sequence (DNA): TGTGCCAGCAGCTCGACAGGAGCACTCACAGATACGCAGTATTTT. The chain employs TRBV28 and TRBJ2-3, with a tentative D call TRBD1 (6 bases). V was pared by 6 bases and J by 2 bases, with 15 bases between. The V gene's germline CDR1 is MDHEN and CDR2 SYDVKM. The CDR3 extends over 15 amino acids.

This clone was seen only a few times. The chain is built from TRBV6-2 or TRBV6-3 and TRBJ1-2; no firm D call. V was trimmed by 4 bases and J by 4 bases, leaving 7 bases between them. The CDR3 is made up of 12 amino acids. The germline V gene encodes CDR1 MNHEY and CDR2 SVGEGT. The CDR3 reads CASSLSTYGYTF. CDR3 bases: TGTGCCAGCAGTTTATCTACCTATGGCTACACCTTC.

The chain uses TRBV10-3 and TRBJ1-1; D might be TRBD1 (5 bases). V dropped 5 bases and J dropped 10 bases, with 11 bases sitting between them. Germline loops: CDR1 ENHRY, CDR2 SYGVKD. The CDR3 consists of 11 residues. CDR3 in amino acids: CAISHGGGAFF. CDR3 DNA sequence: TGTGCCATCAGTCACGGGGGGGGAGCTTTCTTT.

This chain uses TRBV15 with TRBJ2-7; TRBD1 matches at 8 bases. CDR1 is LNHNV and CDR2 is YYDKDF in the germline V gene (reference sequence). J gave up 4 bases and V 0 bases, and 11 bases lay outside the gene matches. The CDR3 totals 17 residues. The CDR3 nucleotides are TGTGCCACCAGCAGAGATCAAGTCACAGGGGGGAGGTACGAGCAGTACTTC. Protein sequence: CATSRDQVTGGRYEQYF.

This clone was recorded only once. This chain links TRBV3-1 (or the pseudogene TRBV3-2) with TRBJ1-1, with TRBD1 matching over 7 bases. Germline V gene lookup returns CDR1 LGHDT and CDR2 YNNKEL (reference sequence). This CDR3 region has 15 residues. Losses at the gene ends were 0 bases for V and 4 bases for J; bases not matched to a gene: 5. CDR3 nucleotide sequence: TGTGCCAGCAGCCAAGATCCAGGGGGGCTCACTGAAGCTTTCTTT. It codes for CASSQDPGGLTEAFF.

The genes are TRBV7-2 and TRBJ2-7, with TRBD2 matching 7 bases. J gave up 0 bases and V 1 base, and 6 bases lay outside the gene matches. The V gene's germline CDR1 is SGHTA and CDR2 FQGNSA. CDR3 length equals 16 residues. CDR3 loop: CASSLEWRESSYEQYF. CDR3 nucleotides: TGTGCCAGCAGCTTAGAATGGCGGGAGAGCTCCTACGAGCAGTACTTC. Drawing the rest from reference TRBV7-2 and TRBJ2-7, the complete variable domain is GAGVSQSPSNKVTEKGKDVELRCDPISGHTALYWYRQSLGQGLEFLIYFQGNSAPDKSGLPSDRFSAERTGGSVSTLTIQRTQQEDSAVYLCASSLEWRESSYEQYFGPGTRLTVT.

This clone has more than one count but fewer than ten. The chain links TRBV4-1 to TRBJ2-5, with TRBD1 matching over 10 bases. J was trimmed by 4 bases and V by 4 bases; bases with no gene match: 6. The CDR3 is made up of 15 amino acids. Germline lookup yields CDR1 MGHRA and CDR2 YSYEKL. CDR3 sequence: CASSLGGTGAETQYF. The CDR3 DNA follows: TGCGCCAGCAGCCTGGGCGGGACAGGGGCAGAGACCCAGTACTTC.

On this clone: A far larger clone lies a single base away; this is likely a read error. V and J are TRBV6-5 and TRBJ1-5; 9 nucleotides align to TRBD1. The V segment lost 5 bases and the J segment 4 bases; nucleotides outside the gene matches: 3. Germline values: CDR1 MNHEY, CDR2 SVGAGI. The CDR3 is made up of 14 amino acids. The CDR3 nucleotides are TGTGCCAGCAGTCCCGGGACAGGGAATCAGCCCCAGCATTTT. Protein sequence: CASSPGTGNQPQHF.

The chain combines TRBV25-1 with TRBJ2-7; 10 nucleotides line up with TRBD2. With V trimmed by 8 bases and J by 1 base, 5 bases remained unmatched. The germline V gene has CDR1 MGHDK and CDR2 SYGVNS. The CDR3 spans 14 residues. CDR3 amino acids: CASVSGRGSYEQYF. CDR3 nucleotide sequence: TGTGCCAGCGTCAGCGGGAGGGGATCCTACGAGCAGTACTTC.

The rearrangement joins TRBV19 to TRBJ2-7, with D perhaps matching TRBD2 (7 bases). V gave up 7 bases and J gave up 5 bases, with 15 bases separating them. Germline V lookup: CDR1 LNHDA, CDR2 SQIVND (reference sequence). The CDR3 contains 13 residues. The CDR3 spells CASTRTGGHEQYF. The CDR3 bases are TGTGCCAGTACTCGGACGGGGGGCCACGAGCAGTACTTC.

The chain joins TRBV5-5 to TRBJ2-7; 7 bases match TRBD1. This CDR3 region has 12 residues. The germline gives CDR1 SGHKS, CDR2 YYEKEE (reference sequence). With V trimmed by 4 bases and J by 4 bases, 2 bases remained unmatched. DNA of the CDR3: TGTGCCAGCAGCCGACAGGGTTACGAGCAGTACTTC. Translated, it gives CASSRQGYEQYF.

The J gene is TRBJ1-2, the V gene TRBV2; the match to TRBD1 covers 8 bases. The CDR3 loop spans 14 amino acids. V trimming: 5 bases; J trimming: 8 bases; junction bases outside the gene matches: 10. The germline CDR1 and CDR2 sequences are SNHLY and FYNNEI. The CDR3 region is CASSQDRGMGGYTF. CDR3 nucleotides: TGTGCCAGCAGTCAAGACAGGGGAATGGGCGGCTACACCTTC.

V is TRBV18 and J is TRBJ2-1; TRBD2 might be the D (5 bases). The germline V and J ends were trimmed by 3 bases and 6 bases, with 21 bases remaining between them. Germline values: CDR1 KGHSH, CDR2 LQKENI. The CDR3 sequence is 17 residues long. Written as DNA, the CDR3 is TGTGCCAGCTCACCCCCATTGTCGGGGAGTATGGTCAATGAGCAGTTCTTC. Encoded protein: CASSPPLSGSMVNEQFF.

Here the CDR3 DNA reads TGTGCCAGCAGCTTAGCGCAGCGCGGGTCTATTGAAGCTTTCTTT. It is translated as CASSLAQRGSIEAFF. The rearrangement joins TRBV7-6 to TRBJ1-1; unclear D gene. Germline V lookup: CDR1 SGHVS, CDR2 FNYEAQ. V lost 0 bases and J 7 bases, leaving 15 bases between the germline ends. The CDR3 sequence is 15 residues long.

The chain has TRBV28 and TRBJ1-6; tentatively, D is TRBD1 (5 bases). This CDR3 is built from 18 residues. V was clipped by 5 bases and J by 0 bases, with 17 bases between them. Looked up from germline, CDR1 is MDHEN and CDR2 is SYDVKM. The CDR3 nucleotides read TGTGCCAGCAGTCCAGGGTCCCCGAGGAGCTCCTATAATTCACCCCTCCACTTT. It yields the protein CASSPGSPRSSYNSPLHF. Full variable domain (outside the CDR3, taken from reference TRBV28 and TRBJ1-6): DVKVTQSSRYLVKRTGEKVFLECVQDMDHENMFWYRQDPGLGLRLIYFSYDVKMKEKGDIPEGYSVSREKKERFSLILESASTNQTSMYLCASSPGSPRSSYNSPLHFGNGTRLTVT.

The chain couples TRBV6-5 to TRBJ1-2; D is uncertain. Germline values: CDR1 MNHEY, CDR2 SVGAGI. The CDR3 spans 15 residues. Trimming took 6 bases from V and 2 from J, leaving 16 bases between them. CDR3 nucleotides: TGTGCCAGCAGAATCGAGGTCATTATAAACTATGGCTACACCTTC. Protein product: CASRIEVIINYGYTF.

The chain combines TRBV7-2 with TRBJ2-5; 7 positions match TRBD1. V lost 6 bases, J lost 9 bases, and 7 bases stayed unmatched. There are 12 residues in the CDR3. The germline CDR1 and CDR2 sequences are SGHTA and FQGNSA. This chain's CDR3 is CASSVAGGPQYF. CDR3 nucleotide sequence: TGTGCCAGCAGTGTGGCAGGGGGACCCCAGTACTTC.

The genes are TRBV11-1 and TRBJ2-1, with D perhaps TRBD2 (5 bases). CDR1 is SGHAT and CDR2 is FQDESV in the germline V gene (reference sequence). This CDR3 is built from 14 residues. V shed 4 bases and J shed 4 bases, with 11 bases lying between them. The CDR3 DNA is TGTGCCAGCAGCTCGGAGGTCCTATACAATGAGCAGTTCTTC. Translation: CASSSEVLYNEQFF.

The genes are TRBV6-6 and TRBJ1-6; D uncertain. The length of the CDR3 is 16 residues. Trimming pared 1 base from V and 4 bases from J, leaving 11 bases between. From germline, CDR1 is MNHNY and CDR2 SVGAGI (reference sequence). CDR3 amino acids: CASSYYGDRYNSPLHF. The CDR3 coding sequence is TGTGCCAGCAGTTACTACGGAGATAGATATAATTCACCCCTCCACTTT.

The gene calls are TRBV10-3 and TRBJ2-7, with TRBD1 identical over 8 bases. With 6 bases clipped from V and 4 bases from J, the junction kept 11 bases outside the gene matches. Looked up from germline, CDR1 is ENHRY and CDR2 is SYGVKD. The CDR3 totals 15 residues. CDR3 coding DNA: TGTGCCATCAGACTCGGACAGGGTAGTACTTACGAGCAGTACTTC. This gives the protein CAIRLGQGSTYEQYF.

The V and J genes are TRBV5-1 and TRBJ2-1; TRBD2 is a possible D gene (5 bases). This CDR3 is built from 13 residues. Trimming took off 4 bases at V and 3 bases at J, with 8 bases between the two ends. Germline values: CDR1 SGHRS, CDR2 YFSETQ. CDR3 nucleotide sequence: TGCGCCAGCAGCACCGGGGACTACAATGAGCAGTTCTTC. Translation: CASSTGDYNEQFF.

In nucleotides, the CDR3 is TGTGCCAGCAGTTTTGGGCTGGGTAATTCACCCCTCCACTTT. It codes for CASSFGLGNSPLHF. This sequence joins TRBV28 and TRBJ1-6; D gene unclear. V was trimmed by 3 bases and J by 6 bases, leaving 9 bases between them. Germline CDR1 and CDR2: MDHEN and SYDVKM. The CDR3 loop spans 14 amino acids.

This clone was seen at least ten times. The V gene is TRBV27, the J gene TRBJ2-7; 8 nucleotides align to TRBD2. Trimming cost V 8 bases and J 4 bases; bases outside gene matches: 4. CDR3 size: 12 residues. In germline, CDR1 is MNHEY, CDR2 SMNVEV (reference sequence). Here the CDR3 reads CASRGLGYEQYF. CDR3 nucleotide sequence: TGTGCCAGCCGGGGACTAGGGTACGAGCAGTACTTC.

The chain combines TRBV4-3 with TRBJ2-1; 9 bases agree with TRBD2. The CDR3 has 16 residues. V lost 2 bases to trimming and J lost 3 bases; unmatched junction nucleotides: 5. Germline V gene lookup returns CDR1 LGHNA and CDR2 YSLEER. CDR3 sequence (DNA): TGCGCCAGCAGCCAACGTTTAGCGGGGGACTACAATGAGCAGTTCTTC. Amino acid sequence: CASSQRLAGDYNEQFF.

This chain uses TRBV6-5 with TRBJ2-7; no clear D. The CDR3 is 12 amino acids. V was trimmed by 4 bases and J by 6 bases, leaving 10 bases between them. Germline assignment: CDR1 MNHEY and CDR2 SVGAGI. The CDR3 reads CASSSSTPEQYF. The CDR3 nucleotides are TGTGCCAGCAGTTCCTCCACTCCCGAGCAGTACTTC.

The V call is TRBV28, the J call TRBJ1-1; D possibly corresponds to TRBD1 (6 bases). V lost 2 bases and J lost 6, with 28 bases in between. This CDR3 comprises 19 residues. CDR1 and CDR2 (germline): MDHEN, SYDVKM. The CDR3 reads CASSLSQMFRQGRIAEAFF. CDR3 nucleotide sequence: TGTGCCAGCAGTTTAAGTCAGATGTTTAGGCAGGGGCGAATTGCTGAAGCTTTCTTT.

This chain connects TRBV4-1 to TRBJ2-3, with TRBD2 as a possible D gene (5 bases). This CDR3 has 18 residues. The V gene lost 0 bases and the J gene lost 3 bases, with 19 bases spanning the gap. Per germline, CDR1 MGHRA and CDR2 YSYEKL. The DNA for the CDR3 is TGCGCCAGCAGCCAAGAAGGACTTCCTTCCGCTCCAACAGATACGCAGTATTTT. Translated, it gives CASSQEGLPSAPTDTQYF.

This clone was counted once. The rearrangement uses TRBV15 and TRBJ2-3; D is ambiguous. This CDR3 is 13 amino acids long. The V and J ends lost 1 base and 2 bases respectively, with 4 bases between them. In germline, CDR1 is LNHNV, CDR2 YYDKDF (reference sequence). This CDR3 is CATSRAPTDTQYF. CDR3 bases: TGTGCCACCAGCAGAGCTCCCACAGATACGCAGTATTTT.